These T cell receptor beta chains were read from a single sample in a study of CD4 T cell repertoires in COVID-19. Repertoires were generated with immunoSEQ multiplex PCR, while TCRdb's copy carries only in-frame clones and drops some. In the table there are about 24,000 clones, roughly 92% of which are singletons. The sequenced sample was circulating follicular helper CD4+ T cells (cTfh) from blood, obtained before the COVID-19 pandemic. These receptors originate from a human donor who had COVID-19. Each CDR3 is given with its conserved first and last residue. A D gene is named only where the DNA matches it firmly. The size entry is marked missing in some rows and otherwise reads once, few, many or a size class.

j_call d_call clone_size v_call cdr3_nt cdr3_aa
TRBJ2-7 . . TRBV2 TGTGCCAGCAGTGAAGCTTTCCGGCGGGCTTCCTACGAGCAGTACTTC CASSEAFRRASYEQYF
TRBJ1-3 . . TRBV7-2 TGTGCCAGCAGCTTAGTCCCGGGAACTGGAAACACCATATATTTT CASSLVPGTGNTIYF
TRBJ2-1 TRBD2 . TRBV7-6 TGTGCCAGCAGCTCCAGTGGTAGCGGGGGGACGATCTTCTTC CASSSSGSGGTIFF
TRBJ2-3 TRBD2 . TRBV5-1 TGCGCCAGCAGCTTGGTAGGGCCTAGCGGGGGGGGCACAGATACGCAGTATTTT CASSLVGPSGGGTDTQYF
TRBJ1-1 . . TRBV6-1 TGTGCCAGCAGTGAAGGCGGGGCGGTTAACACTGAAGCTTTCTTT CASSEGGAVNTEAFF
TRBJ2-5 TRBD1 . TRBV5-1 TGCGCCAGCAGCTTAACGCCCGGGACAGGGGGCGCCGAGACCCAGTACTTC CASSLTPGTGGAETQYF
TRBJ2-5 TRBD1 . TRBV13 TGTGCCAGCAGCTTAGGGCAGGGGGCTAGGGAGACCCAGTACTTC CASSLGQGARETQYF
TRBJ2-1 . . TRBV11-2 TGTGCCAGCGCCCGGACAGCCTCCTACAATGAGCAGTTCTTC CASARTASYNEQFF
TRBJ2-3 . . TRBV7-2 TGTGCCAGCAGCTTATCTGTCGGCGGTCGCACAGATACGCAGTATTTT CASSLSVGGRTDTQYF
TRBJ2-5 . few TRBV30 TGTGCCTGGAGACAGGGCGCCGGTTATGAGACCCAGTACTTC CAWRQGAGYETQYF
TRBJ1-1 . . TRBV14 TGTGCCAGCAGCCAAGATTTGGAGCGGGGATTGGGTGGTGAAGCTTTCTTT CASSQDLERGLGGEAFF
TRBJ1-1 TRBD1 . TRBV10-3 TGTGCCAGTCTCGACAGGGCTGTCACTGAAGCTTTCTTT CASLDRAVTEAFF
TRBJ2-3 TRBD2 once TRBV27 TGTGCCAGCAAGCCAGGGACTACAGATACGCAATATTTT CASKPGTTDTQYF
TRBJ2-3 TRBD2 . TRBV27 TGTGCCAGCAGTTTTAGGGCGGGAGTGATAACAGATACGCAGTATTTT CASSFRAGVITDTQYF
TRBJ2-1 TRBD2 . TRBV2 TGTGCCAGCAACAATCCAGGGGTCGTGGGGACTAGCGGGATGAGCTCCTACAATGAGCAGTTCTTC CASNNPGVVGTSGMSSYNEQFF
TRBJ1-1 . . TRBV5-6 TGTGCCAGCAGCCCTCGGAACACTGAAGCTTTCTTT CASSPRNTEAFF
TRBJ2-2 TRBD2 . TRBV10-3 TGTGCCGTCACTAGCGGGGCGAACACCGGGGAGCTGTTTTTT CAVTSGANTGELFF
TRBJ1-4 TRBD1 . TRBV2 TGTGCCAGCAGTCGGGACAGGGGTTCGGCTAATGAAAAACTGTTTTTT CASSRDRGSANEKLFF
TRBJ2-7 . . TRBV5-1 TGCGCCAGCAGTTCGGACAATTCCTACGAGCAGTACTTC CASSSDNSYEQYF
TRBJ2-2 TRBD1 once TRBV4-2 TGTGCCAGCAGCCAAGGGACAGGGGGAACCGGGGAGCTGTTTTTT CASSQGTGGTGELFF
TRBJ2-5 . . TRBV20-1 TGCAGTGCTTCCGGGGAAGAGACCCAGTACTTC CSASGEETQYF
TRBJ2-2 TRBD2 . TRBV5-5 TGTGCCAGCAGCTTTGGGAGGGACACCGGGGAGCTGTTTTTT CASSFGRDTGELFF
TRBJ1-1 TRBD1 . TRBV29-1 TGCAGCGCAGATGCAGGGGGGAGGAACACTGAAGCTTTCTTT CSADAGGRNTEAFF
TRBJ2-5 TRBD2 . TRBV5-6 TGTGCCAGCAGCTTACAACTAGCGGGGGGAGAGACCCAGTACTTC CASSLQLAGGETQYF
TRBJ2-2 TRBD2 . TRBV9 TGTGCCAGCAGCGTGGGAGGGCAGGCCTACACCGGGGAGCTGTTTTTT CASSVGGQAYTGELFF
TRBJ2-1 TRBD2 . TRBV10-1 TGCGCCAGCAGTGAGTCGGCTAGCGGGAGTAATGAGCAGTTCTTC CASSESASGSNEQFF
TRBJ2-7 . . TRBV5-6 TGTGCCAGCAGCTTCGCGGGGGCGTCCGTTGAAGTGTACTACGAGCAGTACTTC CASSFAGASVEVYYEQYF
TRBJ1-1 TRBD1 . TRBV19 TGTGCCAGTACCCGGACAGGGTCGGACACTGAAGCTTTCTTT CASTRTGSDTEAFF
TRBJ2-7 . . TRBV5-1 TGCGCCAGCAGCTCGAGCTCCTACAGGGCTCAAGGCTACGAGCAGTACTTC CASSSSSYRAQGYEQYF
TRBJ2-2 . . TRBV6-5 TGTGCCAGCAGTTACGGGTTTCGACTTGAGCCCGGGGAGCTGTTTTTT CASSYGFRLEPGELFF
TRBJ2-7 TRBD2 . TRBV7-9 TGTGCCAGCAGCTTAGGCCTAGCGGGGGGTTTCGAGCAGTACTTC CASSLGLAGGFEQYF
TRBJ1-5 TRBD1 . TRBV6-1 TGTGCCAGCAGTGGTTGGACAGGGGATGGCAATCAGCCCCAGCATTTT CASSGWTGDGNQPQHF
TRBJ2-5 TRBD1 . TRBV7-9 TGTGCCAGCAGCCCAACAGGGGCGAGGGGAGAGACCCAGTACTTC CASSPTGARGETQYF
TRBJ1-4 TRBD1 . TRBV19 TGTGCCAGTAGTCCGCCCCCGGGACAGGGGGCTCCTAATGAAAAACTGTTTTTT CASSPPPGQGAPNEKLFF
TRBJ1-2 . . TRBV7-2 TGTGCCAGCAGCTTAGGGGCAGGTGGTGGCTACACCTTC CASSLGAGGGYTF
TRBJ2-3 . . TRBV7-2 TGTGCCAGCATGCTGTGGAGCGGAGTGGGGGATACGCAGTATTTT CASMLWSGVGDTQYF
TRBJ2-7 . . TRBV5-6 TGTGCCAGCAGCTTTCAATACGAGCAGTACTTC CASSFQYEQYF
TRBJ1-5 . few TRBV19 TGTGCCAGTAGTATCGAACGGAGCAATCAGCCCCAGCATTTT CASSIERSNQPQHF
TRBJ2-7 . once TRBV19 TGTGCCAGTAGTGGAGGTGCAGGAGTGAAAGCCTACGAGCAGTACTTC CASSGGAGVKAYEQYF
TRBJ2-3 TRBD1 . TRBV7-3 TGTGCCAGCAGCGTCGGACAGGGAGCAGATACGCAGTATTTT CASSVGQGADTQYF
TRBJ1-2 . . TRBV11-2 TGTGCCAGCAGCTTCCTCCCCGGGGGGGCCTATGGCTACACCTTC CASSFLPGGAYGYTF
TRBJ2-7 . . TRBV28 TGTGCCAGCGAAGACAGTCCCTACGAGCAGTACTTC CASEDSPYEQYF
TRBJ2-7 . once TRBV19 TGTGCCAGTAGAGGGGGAGCCTACGAGCAGTACTTC CASRGGAYEQYF
TRBJ2-5 . . TRBV2 TGTGCCGGGGGGACAGTTCAAGAGACCCAGTACTTC CAGGTVQETQYF
TRBJ2-1 . . TRBV28 TGTGCCAGCAGTTTATGGGGGGCCTCAAATGAGCAGTTCTTC CASSLWGASNEQFF
TRBJ2-1 TRBD2 . TRBV4-2 TGTGCCAGCAGCCAAGATAAGCGGGAGGGTGGGAATGAGCAGTTCTTC CASSQDKREGGNEQFF
TRBJ2-7 TRBD1 . TRBV6-1 TGTGCCAGCAGTGAAGCAGGCAGGGGGCGTAGCGAGCAGTACTTC CASSEAGRGRSEQYF
TRBJ1-1 TRBD1 . TRBV2 TGTGCCAGCAGTGATTCTGGACAGGTGAACACTGAAGCTTTCTTT CASSDSGQVNTEAFF
TRBJ1-4 TRBD1 . TRBV2 TGTGCCAGCAGTGTGGAGGGACAGGGAGGTGAAAAACTGTTTTTT CASSVEGQGGEKLFF
TRBJ2-1 TRBD2 once TRBV6-5 TGTGCCAGCAGCCTAGCGGGAGCATCCTACAATGAGCAGTTCTTC CASSLAGASYNEQFF
TRBJ2-7 TRBD1 . TRBV5-1 TGCGCCAGCAGCCCGGGACAGACCTACGAGCAGTACTTC CASSPGQTYEQYF
TRBJ1-4 TRBD1 once TRBV10-3 TGTGCCATCAGTGACCGGGACAGGGTTAATGAAAAACTGTTTTTT CAISDRDRVNEKLFF
TRBJ2-5 . . TRBV9 TGTGCCAGCAGCGTCACGGGAGAAGAGACCCAGTACTTC CASSVTGEETQYF
TRBJ2-7 TRBD2 . TRBV5-1 TGCGCCAGCAGCTTGGGCCCCGGACTAGCGGGGAGCTCCTACGAGCAGTACTTC CASSLGPGLAGSSYEQYF
TRBJ2-1 TRBD2 . TRBV5-1 TGCGCCAGCAGCCGGACTAGCGGGGGGGAAAATGAGCAGTTCTTC CASSRTSGGENEQFF
TRBJ2-1 . . TRBV6-1 TGTGCCAGCAGGGTGCGGGTGATTAACAATGAGCAGTTCTTC CASRVRVINNEQFF
TRBJ2-7 . . TRBV28 TGTGCCAGCAGGTCGGACATCGGAATTACCTACGAGCAGTACTTC CASRSDIGITYEQYF
TRBJ1-2 TRBD1 once TRBV2 TGTGCCAGCAGCGAAGACAGGGACTATGGCTACACCTTC CASSEDRDYGYTF